This T cell receptor (beta chain) was found in a study of T cell responses to AZD1222 COVID-19 vaccine (dated by TCRdb to 2020 to 2022). In the study overall: AZD1222 recipients given second doses at about 4 weeks or at about 12 weeks were pooled, since spike-specific TCR depth and breadth were not found to differ between the two schedules. TCR sequencing covered more than 230 trial participants: 207 given two doses of AZD1222 and approximately 26 given two doses of MenACWY control vaccine. Trial participants were enrolled by age into 18-55, 56-69 and 70-plus year subgroups, with roughly 160, 29 and 62 TCR-sequenced participants respectively. The investigation overall reported the following: After two AZD1222 doses, spike-specific TCR breadth and depth were significantly higher than at day 0 and than in MenACWY recipients. The vaccine-associated CD4 TCRs covered the entire spike protein, and the dominant responses fell in regions 160-218 and 743-854. Because no day 14 peak-response samples were available, the repertoires could be characterized only after the peak T cell response. The 56-69-year group was small, and its depth increase did not reach significance, likely because of low power. Participants were mostly white British, with more females than males. The authors suggested clonal diversity may have been underestimated. Only a handful of AZD1222 recipients were SARS-CoV-2 seropositive at baseline, limiting conclusions about previously exposed vaccinees. Epitopes outside the regions mutated in the B.1.351 and B.1.1.7 variants were reportedly recognized by nearly half of the unique spike-specific TCRs.

The CDR3 regions of human TCRbeta chains were analyzed by immunosequencing. As for the original processing: Repertoire TCRs were matched against a reference library of SARS-CoV-2-specific TCRs generated with the MIRA antigen-specificity platform. Breadth was defined as the fraction of unique TCRs that were SARS-CoV-2-associated. Depth was defined as the fraction of total T cells that were SARS-CoV-2-associated. Using the MIRA data, each spike-specific TCR was assigned both to the spike region to which the TCR was reactive and to a CD4 or CD8 class. Log10-transformed breadth and depth values were compared by one-way ANOVA with Sidak's multiple comparisons tests. Sourced from immuneACCESS, this table was stored by TCRdb with only in-frame sequences that have V and J called. A share of the clones is absent; for the studies checked, an unresolved V gene accounts for under half, and the remainder has no known explanation. From that table come the V and J calls and clone size; the DNA was used to work out D and trimming. In this sample the table shows 130,000 or so clones, just over 90% of which occur a single time. The ten largest clonotypes hold 1.5% to 2% of the sample.

Comment on this clone: It has no known antigen specificity. No much larger clone is present one base from it, and per-base qualities are unavailable.

Trimming takes 1 base from V and 4 bases from J, and the germline ends sit 14 bases apart. The CDR3 measures 15 amino acids from cysteine to phenylalanine. This entry keeps only the CDR3 DNA: 45 bases, framed from base 1. The germline V gene supplies CDR1 MGHRA and CDR2 YSYEKL. The sample's time point label, in plain terms: baseline before first vaccination. Samples from vaccinated people were obtained from the UK trials COV001 and COV002, which included a single-blind randomized controlled phase 2/3 trial of AZD1222 (ChAdOx1 nCoV-19) in healthy adults. For TCRbeta chain sequencing, PBMC samples were collected from trial participants at day 0 and at day 28 after the second dose.

The rearrangement combines TRBV4-1 with TRBJ2-7, with TRBD2 perhaps the D gene, on 6 matching bases. This specimen consisted of peripheral blood, obtained on day 0 of AZD1222 vaccination. The receptor was derived from an adult in good health. In nucleotides, the sequence is TGCGCCAGCAGCCAAGCCCTGTACGGGGGTTACGAGCAGTACTTC. It specifies CASSQALYGGYEQYF.